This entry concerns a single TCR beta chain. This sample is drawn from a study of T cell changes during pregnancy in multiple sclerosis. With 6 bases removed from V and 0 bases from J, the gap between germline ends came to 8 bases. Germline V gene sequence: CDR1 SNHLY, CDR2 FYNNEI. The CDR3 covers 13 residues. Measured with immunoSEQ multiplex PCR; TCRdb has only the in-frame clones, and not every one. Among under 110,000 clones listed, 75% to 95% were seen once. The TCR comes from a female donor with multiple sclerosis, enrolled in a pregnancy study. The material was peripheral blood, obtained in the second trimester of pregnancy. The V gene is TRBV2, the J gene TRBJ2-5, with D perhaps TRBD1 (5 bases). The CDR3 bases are TGTGCCAGCAGGGCAGGGAACCAAGAGACCCAGTACTTC. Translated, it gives CASRAGNQETQYF.